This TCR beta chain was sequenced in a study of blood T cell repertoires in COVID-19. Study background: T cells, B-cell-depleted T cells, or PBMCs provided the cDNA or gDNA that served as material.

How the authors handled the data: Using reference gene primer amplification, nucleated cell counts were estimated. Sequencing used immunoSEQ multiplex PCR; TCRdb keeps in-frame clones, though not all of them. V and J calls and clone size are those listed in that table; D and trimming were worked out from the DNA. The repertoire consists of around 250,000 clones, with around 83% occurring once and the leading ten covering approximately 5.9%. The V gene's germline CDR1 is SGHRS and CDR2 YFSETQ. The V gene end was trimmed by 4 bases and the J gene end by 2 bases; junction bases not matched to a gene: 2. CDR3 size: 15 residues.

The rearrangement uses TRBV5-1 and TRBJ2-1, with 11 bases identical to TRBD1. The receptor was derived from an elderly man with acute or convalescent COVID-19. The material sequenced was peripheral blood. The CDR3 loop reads CASSPGQGAYNEQFF. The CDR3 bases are TGCGCCAGCAGCCCGGGACAGGGGGCCTACAATGAGCAGTTCTTC.